Following are 21 T cell receptor beta chains from one sample sequenced in a study of blood T cell repertoires in COVID-19. Sequencing used immunoSEQ multiplex PCR; TCRdb keeps in-frame clones, though not all of them. The table shows around 140,000 clones, with 75% to 80% occurring only once. The specimen was PBMCs or T cells enriched from blood (not recorded which). The receptors were gathered from a woman aged 45-60 years who had recovered from COVID-19.

The CDR3 bases are TGTGCCAGCAGCTTAGCGCCCCAGGGGGAGGAAAAACTGTTTTTT. As protein: CASSLAPQGEEKLFF. V and J are TRBV7-2 and TRBJ1-4; 7 positions match TRBD1. Germline V gene data show CDR1 as SGHTA and CDR2 as FQGNSA. CDR3 size: 15 residues. With V trimmed by 0 bases and J by 8 bases, 6 bases remained unmatched. Combining the CDR3 with reference TRBV7-2 and TRBJ1-4 gives the whole variable domain GAGVSQSPSNKVTEKGKDVELRCDPISGHTALYWYRQSLGQGLEFLIYFQGNSAPDKSGLPSDRFSAERTGGSVSTLTIQRTQQEDSAVYLCASSLAPQGEEKLFFGSGTQLSVL.

This clone was recorded a few times. The chain links TRBV5-6 to TRBJ1-1; no reliable D call. The V end lost 4 bases, the J end lost 4 bases, and 11 bases lay between the germline ends. The length of the CDR3 is 13 residues. Germline values: CDR1 SGHDT, CDR2 YYEEEE. Written as DNA, the CDR3 is TGTGCCAGCAGCCCTCATTTCGGCACTGAAGCTTTCTTT. Protein product: CASSPHFGTEAFF.

The J gene is TRBJ1-5, the V gene TRBV5-1; 8 nucleotides agree with TRBD1. CDR1 is SGHRS, CDR2 YFSETQ, per germline. This CDR3 has 14 residues. After removal of 3 bases from V and 6 bases from J, the junction contained 5 bases not matched to a gene. CDR3 bases: TGCGCCAGCAGCTATGGGACAGGCAGTCAGCCCCAGCATTTT. This codes for CASSYGTGSQPQHF.

At least ten counts were recorded for this clone. The V and J genes are TRBV7-9 and TRBJ2-6, with D uncertain. Trimming stripped 0 bases from V and 1 base from J, with 4 bases between. The CDR3 contains 15 residues. In germline, CDR1 is SEHNR, CDR2 FQNEAQ (reference sequence). The chain's CDR3 is CASSLAESGANVLTF. The CDR3 bases are TGTGCCAGCAGCTTAGCCGAGTCTGGGGCCAACGTCCTGACTTTC.

The CDR3 DNA reads as TGTGCCAGCAGCCAACGTGGTCGGGAACTCAATGAGCAGTTCTTC. This encodes CASSQRGRELNEQFF. The chain joins TRBV5-8 to TRBJ2-1; tentatively, D is TRBD2 (5 bases). V gave up 4 bases and J gave up 6 bases, with 17 bases separating them. CDR3 length equals 15 residues. Germline lookup yields CDR1 SGHTS and CDR2 YDEGEE.

Only a few counts were recorded for this clone. The chain couples TRBV6-5 to TRBJ2-5, with 12 bases fitting TRBD2. Looked up from germline, CDR1 is MNHEY and CDR2 is SVGAGI. The V segment lost 5 bases and the J segment 7 bases; nucleotides outside the gene matches: 8. The CDR3 spans 15 residues. CDR3 amino acids: CASSTSGGTSGTQYF. Here the CDR3 DNA reads TGTGCCAGCAGTACTAGCGGGGGGACCTCAGGGACCCAGTACTTC.

This clone was seen a single time. CDR3 loop: CASSSRRGNQPQHF. CDR3 bases: TGTGCCAGCAGTTCCCGGCGGGGCAATCAGCCCCAGCATTTT. This rearrangement joins TRBV27 to TRBJ1-5; no clear D gene. Trimming took off 4 bases at V and 2 bases at J, with 9 bases between the two ends. Germline V gene data show CDR1 as MNHEY and CDR2 as SMNVEV (reference sequence). The CDR3 is 14 residues long.

The rearrangement uses TRBV5-1 and TRBJ2-3; 10 nucleotides align to TRBD2. Germline CDR1 and CDR2: SGHRS and YFSETQ. V was clipped by 5 bases and J by 3 bases; unmatched bases: 3. This CDR3 is built from 14 residues. The CDR3 coding sequence is TGCGCCAGCAGATTAGCGGGGGGAACAGATACGCAGTATTTT. Amino acid sequence: CASRLAGGTDTQYF.

V and J are TRBV13 and TRBJ2-7; 7 bases are a match to TRBD2. This CDR3 has 12 amino acids. CDR1 is PRHDT, CDR2 FYEKMQ, per germline (reference sequence). Trimming at V came to 3 bases and at J to 6 bases, leaving 2 bases not matched to a gene. This CDR3 is CASSFGGGEQYF. The CDR3 DNA sequence: TGTGCCAGCAGCTTCGGCGGGGGCGAGCAGTACTTC.

The V call is TRBV3-1 (or the pseudogene TRBV3-2), the J call TRBJ2-3; 9 nucleotides line up with TRBD2. This CDR3 spans 17 amino acids. The V and J ends lost 4 bases and 0 bases, in that order; junction bases with no gene match: 8. Germline CDR1 is LGHDT and CDR2 is YNNKEL (reference sequence). The DNA of the CDR3 is TGTGCCAGCAGCCTGGGGCTAGCGGGGACCAGCACAGATACGCAGTATTTT. Translating it yields CASSLGLAGTSTDTQYF.

In regard to this clone: The same CDR3 is also encoded by other DNA sequences in this sample. J is TRBJ2-3 and V is TRBV9, with 7 bases aligning to TRBD2. The germline V gene has CDR1 SGDLS and CDR2 YYNGEE. J lost 6 bases, V lost 2 bases, and 6 bases had no gene match. This CDR3 spans 14 amino acids. CDR3: CASSVAGEGDTQYF. The DNA for the CDR3 is TGTGCCAGCAGCGTCGCGGGGGAGGGGGATACGCAGTATTTT.

V is TRBV5-5 and J is TRBJ1-1, with D unresolved. Trimming shortened V by 6 bases and J by 0 bases, and 12 bases separated the two germline ends. Per germline, CDR1 SGHKS and CDR2 YYEKEE (reference sequence). The CDR3 contains 14 residues. The CDR3 here is CASKIDIVNTEAFF. CDR3 in DNA: TGTGCCAGCAAGATAGACATCGTGAACACTGAAGCTTTCTTT.

The chain is built from TRBV14 and TRBJ2-3; TRBD1 matches 7 bases. Germline assignment: CDR1 SGHDN and CDR2 FVKESK. Trimming took 5 bases from V and 0 from J; bases not matched to a gene: 5. This CDR3 region has 15 residues. The CDR3 DNA reads as TGTGCCAGCAGCGTATGGACAGGTAGCACAGATACGCAGTATTTT. Residues: CASSVWTGSTDTQYF.

The chain uses TRBV20-1 and TRBJ2-1; the D is unclear. In germline, CDR1 is DFQATT, CDR2 SNEGSKA (reference sequence). Deletions cut 6 bases from V and 7 bases from J, with 10 bases between. The CDR3 is made up of 11 amino acids. This chain's CDR3 is CSAPLENEQFF. CDR3 in DNA: TGCAGTGCACCCCTAGAAAATGAGCAGTTCTTC.

This clone was seen a few times. This chain uses TRBV5-1 with TRBJ1-1; 8 bases are shared with TRBD1. The CDR3 spans 15 residues. The ends lost 3 bases at V and 5 bases at J; junction bases unmatched: 9. Germline V lookup: CDR1 SGHRS, CDR2 YFSETQ. In nucleotides, the CDR3 is TGCGCCAGCAGCTCCACCCCAGGGGGCGAAACTGAAGCTTTCTTT. This gives the protein CASSSTPGGETEAFF.

CDR3 sequence (DNA): TGTGCCAGTAGTATAGCTCAGGGTAGAACAGATACGCAGTATTTT. Translated, it gives CASSIAQGRTDTQYF. This chain joins TRBV19 and TRBJ2-3; a weak D match, TRBD1 (5 bases). The CDR3 has 15 residues. Trimming stripped 1 base from V and 3 bases from J, with 11 bases between. The germline CDR1 and CDR2 sequences are LNHDA and SQIVND (reference sequence).

The chain is built from TRBV29-1 and TRBJ2-2; 11 bases match TRBD2. Losses at the gene ends were 4 bases for V and 7 bases for J; bases not matched to a gene: 5. The germline V gene has CDR1 SQVTM and CDR2 ANQGSEA. The CDR3 sequence is 14 residues long. In nucleotides, the CDR3 is TGCAGCGTTGCTACTAGCGGGAGAGTCGGGGAGCTGTTTTTT. Translated, it gives CSVATSGRVGELFF.

This clone was seen only a few times. V usage is TRBV6-1 and J usage is TRBJ1-1; no reliable D call. Deletions cut 1 base from V and 7 bases from J, with 16 bases between. The CDR3 is 15 residues long. The germline gives CDR1 MNHNS, CDR2 SASEGT. This chain's CDR3 is CASSEVQPVRSEAFF. DNA for the CDR3: TGTGCCAGCAGTGAAGTCCAGCCTGTGAGGAGTGAAGCTTTCTTT.

V and J are TRBV2 and TRBJ1-5, with D maybe TRBD1 (5 bases). Trimming took 8 bases from V and 5 from J, leaving 13 bases between them. From germline, CDR1 is SNHLY and CDR2 FYNNEI. The CDR3 is 13 residues long. CDR3 DNA sequence: TGTGCCAGCGGACCCCGGGGGGATCAGCCCCAGCATTTT. Translating gives CASGPRGDQPQHF.

V usage is TRBV7-3 and J usage is TRBJ2-7, with 14 bases matching TRBD2. Germline CDR1 SGHTA, CDR2 FQGTGA. V gave up 5 bases and J gave up 6 bases; unmatched junction bases: 6. The CDR3 totals 15 residues. CDR3 DNA sequence: TGTGCCAGCAGCCCCAAGGGACTAGCGGGAGTCGAGCAGTACTTC. Residues: CASSPKGLAGVEQYF.

The rearrangement joins TRBV10-3 to TRBJ2-6, with 9 bases that match TRBD2. Germline CDR1 and CDR2: ENHRY and SYGVKD. CDR3 length: 20 amino acids. V shed 5 bases and J 1 base; nucleotides not matched to a gene: 15. The CDR3 sequence: CAISQAASTSGGSGANVLTF. The CDR3 coding sequence is TGTGCCATCAGTCAGGCGGCCTCGACTAGCGGAGGATCTGGGGCCAACGTCCTGACTTTC.